The 11 T cell receptor beta chains below were found in one sample sequenced in a study of CD8 T cells in Susac syndrome. About 0.5 to 1 ug RNA was reverse transcribed with random hexamers. TCRdb redid the calling of the immunoSEQ multiplex PCR reads with MiXCR, one entry per CDR3 protein. Here the sample spans about 210,000 distinct CDR3 sequences, about 95% being singletons. The material sequenced was CD4+ T cells from PBMCs. The receptor set was obtained from a human donor with multiple sclerosis.

The J gene is TRBJ2-7, the V gene TRBV30, with 7 bases fitting TRBD2. With 4 bases clipped from V and 6 bases from J, the junction kept 12 bases outside the gene matches. The CDR3 loop spans 14 amino acids. The germline CDR1 and CDR2 sequences are GTSNPN and SVGIG (reference sequence). The CDR3 sequence: CAWTLITGGGEQYF. CDR3 DNA: TGTGCCTGGACCCTAATCACGGGCGGGGGCGAGCAGTACTTC.

The chain employs TRBV3-1 and TRBJ2-3; D gene uncertain. Germline assignment: CDR1 LGHDT and CDR2 YNNKEL (reference sequence). The CDR3 contains 14 residues. With 0 bases removed from V and 5 bases from J, the gap between germline ends came to 9 bases. CDR3 sequence (DNA): TGTGCCAGCAGCCAAGAACAGCTAAGAGATACGCAGTATTTT. This encodes CASSQEQLRDTQYF.

V gene TRBV7-6 combines with J gene TRBJ1-2; no definite D call. There are 14 residues in the CDR3. The germline V gene has CDR1 SGHVS and CDR2 FNYEAQ. V lost 0 bases to trimming and J lost 8 bases, with 13 bases between them. In DNA, the CDR3 is TGTGCCAGCAGCTTAGCGCTGGGGAGCGGGGGCTACACCTTC. Its protein product is CASSLALGSGGYTF. Full variable domain (remainder filled in from reference TRBV7-6 and TRBJ1-2): GAGVSQSPRYKVTKRGQDVALRCDPISGHVSLYWYRQALGQGPEFLTYFNYEAQQDKSGLPNDRFSAERPEGSISTLTIQRTEQRDSAMYRCASSLALGSGGYTFGSGTRLTVV.

The chain has TRBV23-1 and TRBJ2-5; D not resolved. TRBV23-1 is known as an ORF, though its function is uncertain. V lost 7 bases and J lost 0, with 6 bases in between. The CDR3 totals 12 residues. The CDR3 sequence is CASTLYQETQYF. The DNA for the CDR3 is TGCGCCAGCACCCTTTACCAAGAGACCCAGTACTTC.

The V and J genes are TRBV15 and TRBJ2-7; the D gene is possibly TRBD2 (6 bases). Germline CDR1 is LNHNV and CDR2 is YYDKDF (reference sequence). This CDR3 spans 14 amino acids. V gave up 2 bases and J gave up 7 bases, with 15 bases separating them. The CDR3 coding sequence is TGTGCCACCAGCAGACCCCACCTAAGCGGGGAGCAGTACTTC. It specifies CATSRPHLSGEQYF. Full variable domain (remainder filled in from reference TRBV15 and TRBJ2-7): DAMVIQNPRYQVTQFGKPVTLSCSQTLNHNVMYWYQQKSSQAPKLLFHYYDKDFNNEADTPDNFQSRRPNTSFCFLDIRSPGLGDTAMYLCATSRPHLSGEQYFGPGTRLTVT.

The gene calls are TRBV5-6 and TRBJ1-5, with a tentative D call TRBD1 (6 bases). CDR1 and CDR2 from the germline V gene are SGHDT and YYEEEE. V lost 3 bases to trimming and J lost 6 bases, with 13 bases between them. CDR3 length equals 14 residues. The CDR3 sequence: CASSSRGGTQPQHF. The CDR3 region has the DNA TGTGCCAGCAGCTCGAGGGGGGGGACTCAGCCCCAGCATTTT.

The chain combines TRBV20-1 with TRBJ1-6, with TRBD1 matching over 9 bases. The CDR3 sequence is 15 residues long. Germline V gene data show CDR1 as DFQATT and CDR2 as SNEGSKA (reference sequence). V was clipped by 0 bases and J by 10 bases; unmatched bases: 7. The CDR3 here is CSARDSGTGHSPLHF. The CDR3 bases are TGCAGTGCTAGAGACAGTGGGACAGGGCACTCACCCCTCCACTTT.

V is TRBV11-3 and J is TRBJ2-2; D unclear. The ends were cut back, 1 base at V and 7 bases at J, with 4 bases in the middle. CDR3 length equals 12 residues. Germline lookup yields CDR1 SGHNT and CDR2 YENEEA. The CDR3 region has the DNA TGTGCCAGCAGCTTAGGTTTCGGGGAGCTGTTTTTT. Protein sequence: CASSLGFGELFF. Filled out from reference TRBV11-3 and TRBJ2-2, the complete variable domain reads EAGVVQSPRYKIIEKKQPVAFWCNPISGHNTLYWYLQNLGQGPELLIRYENEEAVDDSQLPKDRFSAERLKGVDSTLKIQPAELGDSAVYLCASSLGFGELFFGEGSRLTVL.

The J gene is TRBJ2-3, the V gene TRBV20-1; 8 nucleotides agree with TRBD2. The CDR3 runs to 15 residues. V shed 6 bases, J shed 1 base, and the junction held 9 bases outside the gene matches. Germline CDR1 and CDR2: DFQATT and SNEGSKA (reference sequence). In nucleotides, the CDR3 is TGCAGTGCCCCGGCAGGGCGGGAGGGCACAGATACGCAGTATTTT. Translating it yields CSAPAGREGTDTQYF.

The chain uses TRBV3-1 and TRBJ2-1, with D perhaps TRBD2 (6 bases). This CDR3 spans 14 amino acids. V dropped 1 base and J dropped 9 bases, with 13 bases sitting between them. CDR1 is LGHDT and CDR2 is YNNKEL in the germline V gene (reference sequence). This chain's CDR3 is CASSQGWGVGEQFF. The CDR3 nucleotides are TGTGCCAGCAGCCAAGGTTGGGGGGTCGGTGAGCAGTTCTTC.

The V call is TRBV19, the J call TRBJ2-1; weak D call: TRBD2 (5 bases). The CDR3 contains 12 residues. Trimming removed 5 bases from V and 6 bases from J, with 8 bases in between. The germline V gene has CDR1 LNHDA and CDR2 SQIVND (reference sequence). CDR3 nucleotide sequence: TGTGCCAGTAGTGGAGGAATCAATGAGCAGTTCTTC. It is translated as CASSGGINEQFF.